A single sample is the source of the 30 T cell receptor beta chains below, sequenced in a study of preoperative IRX-2 immunotherapy in early breast cancer. Profiling relied on immunoSEQ multiplex PCR, and the TCRdb table lists in-frame clones only, not all of them. The sample has 35,000 to 50,000 clones, about 95% seen once; the top ten hold 1.5% to 2%. Treatment denoted: preoperative locoregional IRX-2 cytokine immunotherapy. The input for sequencing was tumor tissue, taken after IRX-2 immunotherapy. Receptor source: a human donor with breast cancer.

The chain has TRBV7-9 and TRBJ2-1; D is undetermined. V lost 2 bases and J lost 0, with 11 bases in between. This CDR3 region has 16 residues. Germline V CDR1 and CDR2: SEHNR, FQNEAQ (reference sequence). DNA of the CDR3: TGTGCCAGCAGCTTAACCCGGCTGCCCTCCTACAATGAGCAGTTCTTC. Its protein is CASSLTRLPSYNEQFF.

This chain uses TRBV19 with TRBJ2-7; TRBD1 matches 8 bases. V gave up 6 bases and J gave up 4 bases; unmatched junction bases: 17. Germline V gene lookup returns CDR1 LNHDA and CDR2 SQIVND (reference sequence). This CDR3 has 17 amino acids. The CDR3, as DNA: TGTGCCAGTAGCCAAAGACCCGGGACAGGACAACTTTACGAGCAGTACTTC. Its protein product is CASSQRPGTGQLYEQYF.

This rearrangement joins TRBV6-5 to TRBJ1-2; D remains ambiguous. Germline V CDR1 and CDR2: MNHEY, SVGAGI. V lost 10 bases to trimming and J lost 4 bases, with 13 bases between them. The CDR3 contains 12 residues. Written as DNA, the CDR3 is TGTGCCACTCTGACCGGCCCCTATGGCTACACCTTC. Translating gives CATLTGPYGYTF.

The genes are TRBV28 and TRBJ2-7; D remains unclear. V was clipped by 4 bases and J by 4 bases, with 20 bases between them. Germline V gene lookup returns CDR1 MDHEN and CDR2 SYDVKM. The CDR3 extends over 16 amino acids. The CDR3 region has the DNA TGTGCCAGCAGTTCCCTCGGGCCGTTCGGCAGTTACGAGCAGTACTTC. Residues: CASSSLGPFGSYEQYF.

V usage is TRBV5-6 and J usage is TRBJ2-5; 12 bases are shared with TRBD2. This CDR3 contains 16 residues. The germline gives CDR1 SGHDT, CDR2 YYEEEE. V lost 2 bases and J lost 2; bases outside the gene matches: 4. The CDR3 DNA follows: TGTGCCAGCAGCTTTAAAACTAGCGGGGGGCAAGAGACCCAGTACTTC. Encoded protein: CASSFKTSGGQETQYF.

CDR3 in amino acids: CASSLGPVEQFF. CDR3 nucleotide sequence: TGTGCCAGCAGCTTAGGTCCGGTCGAGCAGTTCTTC. V gene TRBV7-2 combines with J gene TRBJ2-1; D is uncertain. The ends were cut back, 1 base at V and 10 bases at J, with 8 bases in the middle. This CDR3 has 12 residues. CDR1 and CDR2 from the germline V gene are SGHTA and FQGNSA.

This chain joins TRBV5-4 and TRBJ1-1; 7 bases map to TRBD1. CDR1 and CDR2 (germline): SGHNT, YYREEE (reference sequence). This CDR3 contains 15 residues. The ends lost 0 bases at V and 1 base at J; junction bases unmatched: 3. For the CDR3, the DNA is TGTGCCAGCAGCTTGGGACAGGGCTGGAACACTGAAGCTTTCTTT. This translates into CASSLGQGWNTEAFF.

The chain's CDR3 is CASRPLGFRTEAFF. The CDR3 DNA reads as TGTGCCAGCAGGCCGCTGGGGTTTCGCACTGAAGCTTTCTTT. The chain uses TRBV27 and TRBJ1-1, with D unclear. Trimming removed 6 bases at V and 4 bases at J, with 15 bases between. CDR3 length equals 14 residues. Germline CDR1 MNHEY, CDR2 SMNVEV (reference sequence).

The chain combines TRBV4-2 with TRBJ1-1, with 9 bases lining up with TRBD1. The CDR3 is made up of 14 amino acids. Germline assignment: CDR1 LGHNA and CDR2 YNFKEQ. Trimming removed 4 bases from V and 6 bases from J; junction bases left unmatched: 6. The CDR3 here is CASSPKDRGSEAFF. In DNA, the CDR3 is TGTGCCAGCAGCCCGAAGGACAGGGGCTCTGAAGCTTTCTTT.

The rearrangement links TRBV5-4 to TRBJ1-3, with D perhaps TRBD1 (6 bases). From germline, CDR1 is SGHNT and CDR2 YYREEE (reference sequence). The V end was cut by 0 bases, the J end by 2 bases, with 12 bases between. The CDR3 totals 16 residues. CDR3 loop: CASSLVVSGAGNTIYF. CDR3 nucleotide sequence: TGTGCCAGCAGCTTGGTGGTATCAGGGGCTGGAAACACCATATATTTT.

This sequence joins TRBV13 and TRBJ2-4; TRBD1 or TRBD2 may be the D gene (5 bases each). CDR1 is PRHDT, CDR2 FYEKMQ, per germline (reference sequence). The CDR3 length is 14 residues. Trimming cost V 4 bases and J 7 bases, with 14 bases left between them. The CDR3: CASSSGAPGNIQYF. CDR3 sequence (DNA): TGTGCCAGCAGCTCTGGGGCCCCGGGGAACATTCAGTACTTC.

The V call is TRBV7-9, the J call TRBJ2-2; D ambiguous. CDR1 and CDR2 from the germline V gene are SEHNR and FQNEAQ (reference sequence). The CDR3 loop spans 15 amino acids. V was clipped by 3 bases and J by 4 bases, with 12 bases between them. The CDR3, as DNA: TGTGCCAGCAGCTTCACCTTCTATAGCACCGGGGAGCTGTTTTTT. Translated, it gives CASSFTFYSTGELFF.

The chain combines TRBV6-1 with TRBJ2-7; a weak D match, TRBD1 (6 bases). Germline V gene sequence: CDR1 MNHNS, CDR2 SASEGT. Trimming removed 0 bases from V and 3 bases from J, with 12 bases in between. The CDR3 is 15 residues long. This chain's CDR3 is CASSEAWTADYEQYF. In DNA, the CDR3 is TGTGCCAGCAGTGAAGCATGGACAGCGGACTACGAGCAGTACTTC.

The sample holds one count of this clone. The rearrangement uses TRBV19 and TRBJ2-6; TRBD1 is a possible D gene (6 bases). V was cut by 9 bases and J by 2 bases, with 14 bases left in between. CDR1 is LNHDA, CDR2 SQIVND, per germline (reference sequence). This CDR3 spans 15 amino acids. The DNA of the CDR3 is TGTGCCAGAGACAGGATCAGCCCTGGGGCCAACGTCCTGACTTTC. Amino acids: CARDRISPGANVLTF.

This chain connects TRBV19 to TRBJ2-2, with TRBD2 matching over 7 bases. J lost 4 bases, V lost 3 bases, and 5 bases had no gene match. CDR3 length equals 15 residues. Germline-derived CDR1 and CDR2 are LNHDA and SQIVND (reference sequence). The CDR3 DNA reads as TGTGCCAGTAGTATCAGCGGGGCAGGCACCGGGGAGCTGTTTTTT. This sequence encodes CASSISGAGTGELFF.

J is TRBJ1-2 and V is TRBV27, with 8 bases identical to TRBD1. Germline CDR1 MNHEY, CDR2 SMNVEV (reference sequence). Germline trimming cut 4 bases from V and 1 base from J; bases unmatched to any gene: 2. CDR3 size: 14 residues. The CDR3 region is CASSSGQGNYGYTF. CDR3 nucleotide sequence: TGTGCCAGCAGTTCAGGACAGGGTAACTATGGCTACACCTTC.

The chain is built from TRBV5-6 and TRBJ2-2; 7 nucleotides agree with TRBD1. J lost 3 bases, V lost 1 base, and 0 bases had no gene match. The germline V gene has CDR1 SGHDT and CDR2 YYEEEE. CDR3 length: 14 amino acids. This chain's CDR3 is CASSLRGHTGELFF. The CDR3 nucleotides are TGTGCCAGCAGCTTGAGGGGGCACACCGGGGAGCTGTTTTTT.

The chain links TRBV4-2 to TRBJ2-5, with 11 bases identical to TRBD2. V gave up 0 bases and J gave up 5 bases; unmatched junction bases: 8. The CDR3 spans 17 residues. CDR1 and CDR2 (germline): LGHNA, YNFKEQ. CDR3 DNA: TGTGCCAGCAGCCAAGAGGGAGTAGCGGGAGGGCCGGAGACCCAGTACTTC. Encoded protein: CASSQEGVAGGPETQYF.

A few counts support this clone. The J gene is TRBJ1-5, the V gene TRBV19, with D perhaps TRBD1 (5 bases). The CDR3 sequence is 17 residues long. The V gene's germline CDR1 is LNHDA and CDR2 SQIVND (reference sequence). V shed 5 bases and J shed 3 bases, with 20 bases lying between them. The CDR3 nucleotides are TGTGCCAGTAGTCTTATAGGGCAGGGAGGTTACAATCAGCCCCAGCATTTT. It translates to CASSLIGQGGYNQPQHF. The entire variable domain, with the rest obtained from reference TRBV19 and TRBJ1-5, is as follows: DGGITQSPKYLFRKEGQNVTLSCEQNLNHDAMYWYRQDPGQGLRLIYYSQIVNDFQKGDIAEGYSVSREKKESFPLTVTSAQKNPTAFYLCASSLIGQGGYNQPQHFGDGTRLSIL.

This chain connects TRBV11-2 to TRBJ1-2; perhaps TRBD1 as D (6 bases). V lost 0 bases and J 4 bases, leaving 9 bases between the germline ends. CDR1 is SGHAT, CDR2 FQNNGV, per germline. This CDR3 region has 14 residues. The CDR3 coding sequence is TGTGCCAGCAGCTTAGACAGGGGTGGCTATGGCTACACCTTC. It encodes CASSLDRGGYGYTF.

The gene calls are TRBV28 and TRBJ1-2, with D possibly being TRBD1 (5 bases). Trimming stripped 4 bases from V and 8 bases from J, with 17 bases between. The CDR3 runs to 14 residues. Germline V gene sequence: CDR1 MDHEN, CDR2 SYDVKM. The CDR3 protein is CASSSSGTEGGYTF. CDR3 nucleotide sequence: TGTGCCAGCAGTTCCTCCGGGACTGAGGGGGGCTACACCTTC.

This chain joins TRBV30 and TRBJ1-2, with D unresolved. Germline CDR1 reads GTSNPN; CDR2 reads SVGIG (reference sequence). The CDR3 covers 14 residues. V was pared by 3 bases and J by 8 bases, with 19 bases between. CDR3 sequence (DNA): TGTGCCTGGAGCGCCGATCGACCGTATTGGGGCTACACCTTC. It is translated as CAWSADRPYWGYTF. Supplemented by reference TRBV30 and TRBJ1-2, the full variable domain reads SQTIHQWPATLVQPVGSPLSLECTVEGTSNPNLYWYRQAAGRGLQLLFYSVGIGQISSEVPQNLSASRPQDRQFILSSKKLLLSDSGFYLCAWSADRPYWGYTFGSGTRLTVV.

The chain links TRBV4-3 to TRBJ1-2; D is perhaps TRBD1 (6 bases). V lost 0 bases and J 2 bases, leaving 16 bases between the germline ends. CDR1 is LGHNA and CDR2 is YSLEER in the germline V gene. The CDR3 extends over 17 amino acids. CDR3 amino acids: CASSQEEGTGANYGYTF. The CDR3 region has the DNA TGCGCCAGCAGCCAAGAAGAGGGGACGGGGGCGAACTATGGCTACACCTTC.

This chain connects TRBV4-1 to TRBJ1-1; no reliable D call. The germline V and J ends were trimmed by 6 bases and 5 bases, with 16 bases remaining between them. The CDR3 runs to 14 residues. CDR1 and CDR2 (germline): MGHRA, YSYEKL. CDR3 sequence reads: CASRHPGMGTEAFF. The CDR3 DNA reads as TGCGCCAGCAGGCACCCGGGGATGGGGACTGAAGCTTTCTTT.

The chain joins TRBV7-2 to TRBJ2-2, with D hard to call. The V end lost 2 bases, the J end lost 1 base, and 5 bases lay between the germline ends. This CDR3 has 14 residues. Germline lookup yields CDR1 SGHTA and CDR2 FQGNSA. The CDR3 loop is CASSLPKNTGELFF. In nucleotides, the CDR3 is TGTGCCAGCAGCTTACCGAAGAACACCGGGGAGCTGTTTTTT.

In its sample, this clone is medium-sized (0.01 to 0.1%). CDR3 nucleotide sequence: TGTGCCAGCAGCGACGGGACAAACAATGAGCAGTTCTTC. It is translated as CASSDGTNNEQFF. The genes are TRBV7-2 and TRBJ2-1; a possible D gene is TRBD1 (6 bases). CDR3 length: 13 residues. The germline gives CDR1 SGHTA, CDR2 FQGNSA. V lost 5 bases to trimming and J lost 5 bases, with 10 bases between them.

V is TRBV20-1 and J is TRBJ2-5; D is uncertain. Germline CDR1 is DFQATT and CDR2 is SNEGSKA (reference sequence). The V end lost 8 bases, the J end lost 5 bases, and 9 bases lay between the germline ends. The CDR3 loop spans 10 amino acids. The CDR3 sequence is CSRAIETQYF. CDR3 DNA sequence: TGCAGTAGAGCGATTGAGACCCAGTACTTC.

V gene TRBV2 combines with J gene TRBJ1-2; a possible D gene is TRBD1 (5 bases). This CDR3 spans 16 amino acids. V was pared by 1 base and J by 0 bases, with 12 bases between. Germline-derived CDR1 and CDR2 are SNHLY and FYNNEI. CDR3 amino acids: CASSEGDQGANYGYTF. The CDR3 coding sequence is TGTGCCAGCAGTGAAGGGGACCAGGGCGCTAACTATGGCTACACCTTC.

The genes are TRBV28 and TRBJ1-1; D is uncertain. This CDR3 comprises 13 residues. V was cut by 5 bases and J by 4 bases, with 11 bases left in between. From germline, CDR1 is MDHEN and CDR2 SYDVKM. CDR3 sequence: CASSPLGPTEAFF. The CDR3 DNA sequence: TGTGCCAGCAGTCCCCTAGGTCCCACTGAAGCTTTCTTT.

The V call is TRBV6-5, the J call TRBJ1-2, with TRBD1 matching over 9 bases. Germline values: CDR1 MNHEY, CDR2 SVGAGI. There are 15 residues in the CDR3. Unmatched junction bases numbered 8, after V lost 4 bases and J lost 5 bases. The CDR3, as DNA: TGTGCCAGCAGTTCCCTCGGGACAGGGCTATATGGCTACACCTTC. Translated: CASSSLGTGLYGYTF.